This T cell receptor beta chain was sequenced in a study of T cell repertoires in cytomegalovirus infection. Across the whole study: Recently identified HLA-C-restricted CMV epitopes and well-studied HLA-B-restricted CMV epitopes were used by the study. Study-level points and caveats: Frequencies of public TCR beta families were cumulated, and this identified carriers of CMV plus the relevant HLA.

Remarks on this clonotype: Its antigen remains unknown. A clone one base away is much larger, so this may be a read error.

TCRdb redid the calling of the reads with MiXCR, one entry per CDR3 protein. The profile shows approximately 260,000 distinct CDR3 sequences, roughly a fifth of them singletons. The sequences come from cultured PBMCs, collected from culture after CMV antigen stimulation. The source is a human donor in good health (CMV status not recorded). Some clones in this sample may be carry-over from other donors' samples.

Here the CDR3 reads CASSLRGTSAYNEQFF. In DNA, the CDR3 is TGTGCCAGCAGTTTAAGGGGGACTAGTGCCTACAATGAGCAGTTCTTC. This sequence joins TRBV12-3 or TRBV12-4 and TRBJ2-1; 8 nucleotides match TRBD2. The trim removed 2 bases at V and 2 bases at J, leaving 5 bases unmatched. CDR3 size: 16 residues.